Listed here is a single TCR beta chain. Antigen unknown. The sample belongs to a study of OX40 agonist ivuxolimab in advanced cancers. Overall study results and limits: Among the nonresponders, some also had low normalized T-cell clonal expansion. CD4+ and CD8+ blood T cells expanded clonally by week 6 at 0.1 to 3.0 mg/kg. Determination of antigen specificity was not performed for the expanded peripheral T cells.

The method was immunoSEQ multiplex PCR; TCRdb's version includes in-frame clones alone and lacks a portion of them. Counted here are tens of thousands of clones, around 90% occurring once; the ten biggest clones make up around 15%. V dropped 3 bases and J dropped 4 bases, with 10 bases sitting between them. The CDR3 has 14 residues. The germline CDR1 and CDR2 sequences are SGHDN and FVKESK. The receptor was isolated from an adult with an advanced solid tumor such as melanoma, head and neck, liver or kidney cancer. V usage is TRBV14 and J usage is TRBJ2-1; D not resolved. Sample: CD4+ or CD8+ T cells sorted from blood, taken in a trial of the OX40 agonist ivuxolimab. CDR3 region: CASSQTTGYNEQFF. CDR3 coding DNA: TGTGCCAGCAGCCAGACAACTGGGTACAATGAGCAGTTCTTC. Full variable domain (rest looked up from reference TRBV14 and TRBJ2-1): EAGVTQFPSHSVIEKGQTVTLRCDPISGHDNLYWYRRVMGKEIKFLLHFVKESKQDESGMPNNRFLAERTGGTYSTLKVQPAELEDSGVYFCASSQTTGYNEQFFGPGTRLTVL.